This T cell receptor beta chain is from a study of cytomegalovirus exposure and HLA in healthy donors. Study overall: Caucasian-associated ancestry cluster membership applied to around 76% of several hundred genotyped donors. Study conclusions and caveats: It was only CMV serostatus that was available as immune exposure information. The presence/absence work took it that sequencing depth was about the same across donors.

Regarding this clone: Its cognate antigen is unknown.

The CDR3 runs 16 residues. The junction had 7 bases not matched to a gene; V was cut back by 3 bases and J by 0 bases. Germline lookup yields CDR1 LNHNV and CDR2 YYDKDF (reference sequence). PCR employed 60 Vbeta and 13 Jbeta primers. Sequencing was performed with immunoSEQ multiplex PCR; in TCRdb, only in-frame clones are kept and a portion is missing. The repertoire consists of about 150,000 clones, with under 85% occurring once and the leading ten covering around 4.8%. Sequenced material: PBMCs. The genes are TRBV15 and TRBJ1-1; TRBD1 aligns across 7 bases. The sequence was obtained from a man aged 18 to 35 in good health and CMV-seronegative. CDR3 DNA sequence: TGTGCCACCAGCAGTCCGACGACAGGGATGAACACTGAAGCTTTCTTT. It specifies CATSSPTTGMNTEAFF. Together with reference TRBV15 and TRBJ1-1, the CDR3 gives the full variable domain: DAMVIQNPRYQVTQFGKPVTLSCSQTLNHNVMYWYQQKSSQAPKLLFHYYDKDFNNEADTPDNFQSRRPNTSFCFLDIRSPGLGDTAMYLCATSSPTTGMNTEAFFGQGTRLTVV.